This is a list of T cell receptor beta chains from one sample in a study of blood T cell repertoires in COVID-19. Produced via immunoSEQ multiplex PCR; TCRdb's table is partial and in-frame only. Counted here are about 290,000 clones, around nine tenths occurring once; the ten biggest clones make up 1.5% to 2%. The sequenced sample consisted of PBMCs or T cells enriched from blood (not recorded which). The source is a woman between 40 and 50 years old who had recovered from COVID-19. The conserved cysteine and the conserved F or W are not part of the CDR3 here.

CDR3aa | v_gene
ASSRQGGPYEQY | TRBV14
ASSPYSSYEQY | TRBV18
ASSLQGTTSYEQY | TRBV7-2
AISEQGSKRTYGYT | TRBV10-3
ASSPYRGRSK | TRBV7-2
ASSLARGPGGAF | TRBV5-1
ASSLLGGGFSYEQY | TRBV5-6
ASSLMDMRPNQPQH | TRBV5-6
ASSEKPSGGADEQF | TRBV5-1
ASSVDGGVLGYT | TRBV9
ASRIGTSGPYEQY | TRBV7-2
ASRLDRRYEQY | TRBV10-1
ASSPKDTGHSGNTIY | TRBV5-1
ASSVGGAGETQY | TRBV7-9
ASSLVGQSIGYT | TRBV7-2
ASSSPSQGVGYT | TRBV9
ASSPSGTPFNQPQH | TRBV18
ASSPQAGGYNEQF | TRBV7-3
ASSPGTGLKYEQY | TRBV18
ASSLGGRFSGNTIY | TRBV5-1
ASSLRTASYEQY | TRBV27
ASRGSTGAHQPQH | TRBV6-5
ASSPRATDTQY | TRBV18
ASSFSQYTEAF | TRBV28
ASKNGGFQANEKLF | TRBV28
ASTDRGRKDTQY | TRBV19
ASSLGTGFTNTEAF | TRBV5-1
ASSEHRGGEKLF | TRBV2
ASNTDSANSPLH | TRBV6-5
AGQEQRTEAF | TRBV30
ASSYSTPRETEAF | TRBV6-5
ASSQDRTGYT | TRBV14
ASSAYRGQETQY | TRBV25-1
ASSLKAGGNTGELF | TRBV5-1
ASSIGSEPFYEQY | TRBV19
ASSPGQVGDTEAF | TRBV18
ASSFDMISGNTIY | TRBV5-1
ASSNRPSGNQF | TRBV11-3
ASSQDSTSYEQY | TRBV4-3
ASSLALTGVAYEQY | TRBV5-1
ASSNLQETQY | TRBV19
ASRPRDTGNQPQH | TRBV4-1
ASSFDTGGEDGYT | TRBV5-6
ASSVASLDSYSNQPQH | TRBV7-8
ASSQDLKGVGNEQY | TRBV4-3
ASRRGGTSNEQF | TRBV6-5
ASRPGGTTDTQY | TRBV19
ASGSIAGVNEQY | TRBV4-3
ASSYSQQGANQPQH | TRBV6-6
ATSRDRGIQPQH | TRBV15
ASSIESRGRGNTIY | TRBV19
ASSMSGTSRYNEQF | TRBV19